The clone carrying this T cell receptor beta chain has only a few counts. Its antigen is as yet unknown. The sample comes from a study of T cells after yellow fever vaccination. At the level of the study: SMART-Seq v4 Ultra Low Input prepared the low-cell-number fractions. Study-wide results and limits: CD4 and CD8 compartments shared a small share of clonotypes, likely from convergent recombination.

Each CDR3 protein gets one entry after TCRdb re-called the 5' RACE reads with MiXCR. Of 450,000 to 550,000 distinct CDR3 sequences listed, 20% to 25% are singletons. This CDR3 spans 15 amino acids. Germline V gives CDR1 MGHDK, CDR2 SYGVNS. Between the trimmed V and J ends, which lost 10 bases and 3 bases, there was a span of 19 bases. This chain joins TRBV25-1 and TRBJ2-1; D not resolved. The receptor was derived from a man between 18 and 29 years old who received the YFV17D yellow fever vaccine. Sequences were derived from PBMCs, sampled roughly 20 days after the first yellow fever vaccination. CDR3 coding DNA: TGTGCCACCCAAGAATTCAGGACGGGCTACAATGAGCAGTTCTTC. This codes for CATQEFRTGYNEQFF.